The 9 T cell receptor beta chains given below trace back to one sample, sequenced in a study of beta chain features in type 1 diabetes. What was sequenced were expressed TCRB transcripts, since all of the isolated RNA had been reverse transcribed. Measured with immunoSEQ multiplex PCR; TCRdb has only the in-frame clones, and not every one. The sample consists of under 800,000 clones, 15% of them appearing once. Sequencing was performed on naive CD4+ T cells from blood. These receptor sequences come from a man aged 18 to 35 in good health.

J is TRBJ2-7 and V is TRBV7-9; D may match TRBD1 or TRBD2 (5 bases each). Per the germline V gene, CDR1 is SEHNR and CDR2 is FQNEAQ (reference sequence). Trimming left V 5 bases short and J 3 bases short, with 20 bases between. The length of the CDR3 is 16 residues. The CDR3 region is CASSPRGAVVHYEQYF. DNA for the CDR3: TGTGCCAGCAGCCCCCGAGGGGCAGTGGTACACTACGAGCAGTACTTC. Variable domain in full (rest from reference TRBV7-9 and TRBJ2-7): DTGVSQNPRHKITKRGQNVTFRCDPISEHNRLYWYRQTLGQGPEFLTYFQNEAQLEKSRLLSDRFSAERPKGSFSTLEIQRTEQGDSAMYLCASSPRGAVVHYEQYFGPGTRLTVT.

The V call is TRBV4-2, the J call TRBJ2-2; TRBD1 is a possible D gene (5 bases). Germline V gene lookup returns CDR1 LGHNA and CDR2 YNFKEQ. The V gene lost 3 bases and the J gene lost 1 base, with 27 bases spanning the gap. The CDR3 runs 21 residues. The chain's CDR3 is CASSQPRSASPNRWNTGELFF. The CDR3 coding sequence is TGTGCCAGCAGCCAGCCCCGCAGCGCTTCCCCCAACAGGTGGAACACCGGGGAGCTGTTTTTT.

This chain joins TRBV18 and TRBJ2-1; D is unresolved. CDR3 size: 16 residues. Germline V gene lookup returns CDR1 KGHSH and CDR2 LQKENI. Trimming took off 0 bases at V and 0 bases at J, with 9 bases between the two ends. CDR3 sequence: CASSPPGRSSYNEQFF. The CDR3 DNA reads TGTGCCAGCTCACCACCGGGCAGAAGCTCCTACAATGAGCAGTTCTTC.

This clone was counted only a few times. The genes are TRBV9 and TRBJ2-5, with D uncertain. V dropped 2 bases and J dropped 1 base, with 12 bases sitting between them. The CDR3 is 15 amino acids. Germline assignment: CDR1 SGDLS and CDR2 YYNGEE. The CDR3 protein is CASSVGLARQETQYF. The CDR3, as DNA: TGTGCCAGCAGCGTGGGGTTGGCTCGCCAAGAGACCCAGTACTTC.

V is TRBV10-3 and J is TRBJ2-5, with D perhaps being TRBD1 or TRBD2 (6 bases each). V was shortened by 0 bases and J by 4 bases, with 15 bases between the two germline ends. CDR1 and CDR2 from the germline V gene are ENHRY and SYGVKD. The CDR3 is 16 amino acids. The DNA for the CDR3 is TGTGCCATCAGTGAGTCACATTGGGGGGCTGGAGAGACCCAGTACTTC. This codes for CAISESHWGAGETQYF.

In its sample, this clone was seen a few times. This rearrangement joins TRBV6-6 to TRBJ2-7; D not certain. Germline values: CDR1 MNHNY, CDR2 SVGAGI (reference sequence). V was clipped by 6 bases and J by 0 bases, with 9 bases between them. The CDR3 contains 13 residues. The CDR3 protein is CASRLQTSYEQYF. As DNA, the CDR3 is TGTGCCAGCAGACTCCAGACCTCCTACGAGCAGTACTTC.

J is TRBJ1-1 and V is TRBV6-6; 9 bases are a match to TRBD1. Trimming cost V 4 bases and J 1 base; bases outside gene matches: 7. The CDR3 covers 16 residues. CDR1 and CDR2 (germline): MNHNY, SVGAGI (reference sequence). CDR3 residues: CASSSRTGEGNTEAFF. Here the CDR3 DNA reads TGTGCCAGCAGTTCCCGGACAGGGGAAGGGAACACTGAAGCTTTCTTT.

This chain joins TRBV5-1 and TRBJ1-1; D uncertain. The germline V gene has CDR1 SGHRS and CDR2 YFSETQ. The CDR3 covers 13 residues. V was pared by 2 bases and J by 0 bases, with 5 bases between. The CDR3 here is CASSFEVNTEAFF. CDR3 DNA sequence: TGCGCCAGCAGCTTTGAGGTGAACACTGAAGCTTTCTTT.

V is TRBV7-9 and J is TRBJ1-6; D possibly corresponds to TRBD1 (6 bases). The CDR3 covers 15 residues. The V and J ends lost 7 bases and 6 bases respectively, with 16 bases between them. CDR1 and CDR2 from the germline V gene are SEHNR and FQNEAQ (reference sequence). CDR3 sequence: CASTIGGHLNSPLHF. CDR3 bases: TGTGCCAGCACCATAGGGGGGCACCTTAATTCACCCCTCCACTTT.